The clone carrying this T cell receptor (beta chain) was observed a few times. Its cognate antigen is unknown. The CDR3 spans 12 residues. V was pared by 7 bases and J by 3 bases, with 1 base of the junction left unmatched. Germline V gene lookup returns CDR1 SQVTM and CDR2 ANQGSEA. Constant-segment primers were used for 5'RACE, and the resulting TCR alpha and TCR beta cDNA libraries carried sample barcodes and UMIs. TCRdb used MiXCR to reprocess the 5' RACE reads, holding one entry per CDR3 protein. In the table there are roughly 190,000 distinct CDR3 sequences, roughly 30% of which are singletons. This sample was included in a study of T-cell memory formation after mild COVID-19. Study-wide findings and caveats: While clones contracting from day 15 to 85 were balanced between CD4 and CD8, later expanders leaned CD4+. In pre-infection memory, a portion of responding clones appeared, which suggested that cross-reactive memory joined. Contracting CD4+ clones lay largely in CM and EM, with CD8+ ones residing in EMRA.

The sample consisted of PBMCs or a T cell subset sorted from them (not recorded which). The source of this sequence is an adult woman who had mild COVID-19 (a few samples of this study predate the infection). Cell type and time point are not known. The rearrangement links TRBV29-1 to TRBJ2-7; 12 nucleotides match TRBD2. The CDR3 loop is CSATSGSYEQYF. CDR3 nucleotides: TGCAGCGCGACTAGCGGGAGCTACGAGCAGTACTTC.